This is a list of T cell receptor beta chains from one sample in a study of response to subunit inactivated influenza vaccine. TCRdb processed the RT-PCR reads anew with MiXCR; each CDR3 protein has one entry. The data contain about 650,000 distinct CDR3 sequences, around 13% of them singletons. Here the sequenced sample was PBMCs from blood, taken 14 to 15 days before vaccination. These receptors were collected from a man aged 50 to 60 who received an inactivated influenza vaccine. Each CDR3 is given without its conserved first and last residue. The D gene is left open where the match is weak. Clone size is given for some rows only: seen once, a few or many times, or a class if the clone is expanded.

v_gene	j_gene	d_gene	abundance	CDR3aa
TRBV12-3/TRBV12-4	TRBJ1-2	-	-	ASGFRGGGYGYT
TRBV29-1	TRBJ2-5	TRBD1	few	SVVPGQGDLWKETQY
TRBV7-9	TRBJ1-1	TRBD1	few	ASENLGTGEAF
TRBV13	TRBJ2-2	TRBD2	-	ASGTGTSVYANTGELF
TRBV24-1	TRBJ2-1	TRBD2	few	ATSDPERPGLAGLNEQF
TRBV12-3/TRBV12-4	TRBJ2-1	TRBD2	few	ASSFPQRGAHNEQF
TRBV29-1	TRBJ2-7	TRBD1	few	SGGSGTAEQY
TRBV27	TRBJ1-6	-	-	ASGVTYNSPLH
TRBV11-2	TRBJ2-5	TRBD2	many	ASSRVGAGGGYQETQY
TRBV9	TRBJ2-1	-	few	ASSVADNEQF
TRBV20-1	TRBJ2-7	-	few	SARTPRGYEQY
TRBV29-1	TRBJ1-1	TRBD1	-	SVSRTGTNTEAF
TRBV7-2	TRBJ1-6	TRBD1	-	ASSLALSGQHNSPLH
TRBV30	TRBJ2-7	-	few	AWTWGGTRTEQY
TRBV4-3	TRBJ2-3	-	-	ASSPSWGTTVPDTQY
TRBV29-1	TRBJ2-7	TRBD1	many	SVKPGTGTYEQY
TRBV6-1	TRBJ1-4	TRBD1	-	ASRRTGGNEKLF
TRBV4-2	TRBJ2-2	TRBD1	-	ASSQRQGTGELF
TRBV7-3	TRBJ2-3	TRBD1	few	ASSLSGQKDTQY
TRBV29-1	TRBJ1-1	-	-	SVKGAVGEAF
TRBV28	TRBJ1-5	-	few	ASSYWSGLNQPQH
TRBV7-9	TRBJ2-7	TRBD1	few	ASSLEGTGGSYEQY
TRBV5-6	TRBJ2-3	-	-	ASRPRGASTDTQY
TRBV28	TRBJ2-7	-	few	ASSLPWQTYEQY
TRBV30	TRBJ2-7	-	few	AWSVLGLEQY
TRBV9	TRBJ2-3	-	-	ASSVASRGGTDTQY
TRBV7-2	TRBJ2-3	TRBD2	-	ASRRLAGASHTQY
TRBV29-1	TRBJ2-1	TRBD2	few	SVERTSYNEQF
TRBV5-1	TRBJ2-1	TRBD1	-	ASSLQTGVYNEQF
TRBV4-3	TRBJ2-1	TRBD1	once	ASSQFTGDNEQF
TRBV9	TRBJ2-1	TRBD2	-	ASSDIAGGPSDEQF
TRBV20-1	TRBJ2-1	-	few	SASPMTSTSYNEQF
TRBV12-3/TRBV12-4	TRBJ1-5	-	-	ASSLASRVQPQH
TRBV25-1	TRBJ2-3	-	-	ASSEPYQLQGSTDTQY
TRBV20-1	TRBJ2-3	TRBD2	-	SARRPSGSQTDTQY
TRBV5-1	TRBJ2-5	TRBD2	-	ASSIGLAGAVETQS
TRBV12-3/TRBV12-4	TRBJ2-3	TRBD2	-	ASKGLAGIFPDTQY
TRBV12-3/TRBV12-4	TRBJ1-1	-	-	ASSSRPDSNTEAF
TRBV4-2	TRBJ2-1	-	few	ASSQDSSTSSYNEQF
TRBV5-1	TRBJ1-4	-	few	ASRYGQSTNEKLF
TRBV5-1	TRBJ2-5	-	many	ASSLVANQETQY
TRBV6-2/TRBV6-3	TRBJ1-5	-	few	ASSYRDEQPQH